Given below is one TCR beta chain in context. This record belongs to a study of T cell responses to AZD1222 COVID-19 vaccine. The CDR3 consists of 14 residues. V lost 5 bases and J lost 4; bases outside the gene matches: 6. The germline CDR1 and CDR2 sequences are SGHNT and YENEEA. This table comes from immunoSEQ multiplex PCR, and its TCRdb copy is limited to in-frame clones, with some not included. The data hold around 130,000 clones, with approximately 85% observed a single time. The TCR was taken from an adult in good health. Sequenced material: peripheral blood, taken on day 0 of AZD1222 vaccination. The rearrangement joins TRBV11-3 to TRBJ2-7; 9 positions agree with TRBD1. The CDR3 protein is CASSRGQGAYEQYF. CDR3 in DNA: TGTGCCAGCAGCCGGGGACAGGGAGCTTACGAGCAGTACTTC.